This is a list of T cell receptor beta chains from one sample in a study of shared clonotypes between healthy human individuals. Generated by immunoSEQ multiplex PCR, the TCRdb table keeps only in-frame clones and is missing some. The sample records about 1 million clones, about 75% being singletons. The sample consisted of memory CD4+ T cells sorted from blood. These receptors all stem from a man between 18 and 35 years old in good health. CDR3s include the opening cysteine and the closing phenylalanine or tryptophan. A D gene is named only where the DNA matches it firmly. A clone size is listed for some rows: how often the clone was seen (once, few, many), or a class if it is expanded.

d_call: TRBD1; cdr3_length: 14; j_call: TRBJ1-2; v_call: TRBV6-5; clone_size: -; cdr3_nt: TGTGCCAGCAGTTACGCGGACAGGGTAGAGGGCTACACCTTC; cdr3_aa: CASSYADRVEGYTF
d_call: TRBD2; cdr3_length: 14; j_call: TRBJ2-7; v_call: TRBV5-6; clone_size: -; cdr3_nt: TGTGCCAGCAGCCTCAGCGGGACGCTCTACGAGCAGTACTTC; cdr3_aa: CASSLSGTLYEQYF
d_call: -; cdr3_length: 13; j_call: TRBJ2-7; v_call: TRBV18; clone_size: -; cdr3_nt: TGTGCCAGCTCACCCGAAGCTCACTACGAGCAGTACTTC; cdr3_aa: CASSPEAHYEQYF
d_call: -; cdr3_length: 11; j_call: TRBJ2-7; v_call: TRBV6-5; clone_size: -; cdr3_nt: TGTGCCAGCAGTACACCCTACGAGCAGTACTTC; cdr3_aa: CASSTPYEQYF
d_call: -; cdr3_length: 15; j_call: TRBJ2-3; v_call: TRBV18; clone_size: once; cdr3_nt: TGTGCCAGCTCAACGTTGTCGGGAAGGTCAGATACGCAGTATTTT; cdr3_aa: CASSTLSGRSDTQYF
d_call: TRBD1; cdr3_length: 16; j_call: TRBJ1-2; v_call: TRBV5-1; clone_size: -; cdr3_nt: TGCGCCAGCAGCTTGGACGGGACAGCCTTTAACTATGGCTACACCTTC; cdr3_aa: CASSLDGTAFNYGYTF
d_call: -; cdr3_length: 13; j_call: TRBJ2-3; v_call: TRBV6-5; clone_size: -; cdr3_nt: TGTGCCAGCAATGACCCCCCCTCAGATACGCAGTATTTT; cdr3_aa: CASNDPPSDTQYF
d_call: TRBD1; cdr3_length: 16; j_call: TRBJ1-6; v_call: TRBV18; clone_size: -; cdr3_nt: TGTGCCAGCTCACCTATGTTGGCAGGGGGAACTTCACCCCTCCACTTT; cdr3_aa: CASSPMLAGGTSPLHF
d_call: TRBD2; cdr3_length: 16; j_call: TRBJ2-3; v_call: TRBV7-8; clone_size: -; cdr3_nt: TGTGCCAGCAGCTTTGGGCTAGCGGGCTCCACAGATACGCAGTATTTT; cdr3_aa: CASSFGLAGSTDTQYF
d_call: -; cdr3_length: 14; j_call: TRBJ1-1; v_call: TRBV10-2; clone_size: -; cdr3_nt: TGCGCCAGCAGGGGGGGGAGTCGGACGACTGAAGCTTTCTTT; cdr3_aa: CASRGGSRTTEAFF
d_call: -; cdr3_length: 14; j_call: TRBJ2-4; v_call: TRBV19; clone_size: -; cdr3_nt: TGTGCCACCTCAGGCAGCTTAGCCAAAAACATTCAGTACTTC; cdr3_aa: CATSGSLAKNIQYF
d_call: TRBD2; cdr3_length: 16; j_call: TRBJ2-3; v_call: TRBV7-3; clone_size: -; cdr3_nt: TGTGCCAGCAGCTCCCCCGGGGGGGGGTTGACAGATACGCAGTATTTT; cdr3_aa: CASSSPGGGLTDTQYF
d_call: -; cdr3_length: 13; j_call: TRBJ2-7; v_call: TRBV21-1; clone_size: -; cdr3_nt: TGTGCCAACCCAGCGGGATTCTCCTACGAGCAGTACTTC; cdr3_aa: CANPAGFSYEQYF
d_call: TRBD1; cdr3_length: 14; j_call: TRBJ2-1; v_call: TRBV27; clone_size: -; cdr3_nt: TGTGCCAGCAGTTTGAACGGACAGGGCAATGAGCAGTTCTTC; cdr3_aa: CASSLNGQGNEQFF
d_call: -; cdr3_length: 14; j_call: TRBJ2-1; v_call: TRBV6-5; clone_size: -; cdr3_nt: TGTGCCAGCAGTTACGGATCGGTTGTAAATGAGCAGTTCTTC; cdr3_aa: CASSYGSVVNEQFF
d_call: TRBD1; cdr3_length: 15; j_call: TRBJ1-2; v_call: TRBV5-8; clone_size: -; cdr3_nt: TGTGCCAGCAGCCCCGGGGCGGGACAGGCAGGTGGCTACACCTTC; cdr3_aa: CASSPGAGQAGGYTF
d_call: -; cdr3_length: 12; j_call: TRBJ2-7; v_call: TRBV18; clone_size: -; cdr3_nt: TGTGCCAGCTCACCGGATACGGACGAGCAGTACTTC; cdr3_aa: CASSPDTDEQYF
d_call: -; cdr3_length: 15; j_call: TRBJ1-6; v_call: TRBV5-8; clone_size: few; cdr3_nt: TGTGCCAGCAATGACAGAGCAGCTTATAATTCACCCCTCCACTTT; cdr3_aa: CASNDRAAYNSPLHF
d_call: -; cdr3_length: 14; j_call: TRBJ1-3; v_call: TRBV28; clone_size: few; cdr3_nt: TGTGCCAGCATTAAGGGCTTCTCTGGAAACACCATATATTTT; cdr3_aa: CASIKGFSGNTIYF
d_call: -; cdr3_length: 12; j_call: TRBJ1-1; v_call: TRBV18; clone_size: -; cdr3_nt: TGTGCCAGCTCACCACTACAGGGCTCAGCTTTCTTT; cdr3_aa: CASSPLQGSAFF
d_call: TRBD1; cdr3_length: 15; j_call: TRBJ2-1; v_call: TRBV9; clone_size: -; cdr3_nt: TGTGCCAGCAGCGGGGACAGCTGGACCTACAATGAGCAGTTCTTC; cdr3_aa: CASSGDSWTYNEQFF
d_call: -; cdr3_length: 16; j_call: TRBJ2-3; v_call: TRBV27; clone_size: once; cdr3_nt: TGTGCCAGCAGTTTAGCACGGAGTGTTGGCACAGATACGCAGTATTTT; cdr3_aa: CASSLARSVGTDTQYF
d_call: -; cdr3_length: 14; j_call: TRBJ1-2; v_call: TRBV7-2; clone_size: -; cdr3_nt: TGTGCCAGCAGCTTAGATATCCAGGGCAATGGCTACACCTTC; cdr3_aa: CASSLDIQGNGYTF
d_call: -; cdr3_length: 14; j_call: TRBJ1-6; v_call: TRBV5-6; clone_size: few; cdr3_nt: TGTGCCAGCAGCTTGGGCCAGGTAGGCTCACCCCTCCACTTT; cdr3_aa: CASSLGQVGSPLHF
d_call: -; cdr3_length: 19; j_call: TRBJ1-2; v_call: TRBV4-3; clone_size: -; cdr3_nt: TGCGCCAGCAGCCAAGAAGGAAAGGGAGGGAGTATCGCTAACTATGGCTACACCTTC; cdr3_aa: CASSQEGKGGSIANYGYTF
d_call: -; cdr3_length: 13; j_call: TRBJ2-1; v_call: TRBV6-6; clone_size: -; cdr3_nt: TGTGCCAGCAGTCTCGGGACTCCGGGTGAGCAGTTCTTC; cdr3_aa: CASSLGTPGEQFF
d_call: -; cdr3_length: 13; j_call: TRBJ1-5; v_call: TRBV14; clone_size: once; cdr3_nt: TGTGCCAGCAGCCAGGGGGGGAATCAGCCCCAGCATTTT; cdr3_aa: CASSQGGNQPQHF
d_call: TRBD1; cdr3_length: 16; j_call: TRBJ1-4; v_call: TRBV4-2; clone_size: -; cdr3_nt: TGTGCCAGCAGCCAAGGGGTGGACAGGGGTGGGGAAAAACTGTTTTTT; cdr3_aa: CASSQGVDRGGEKLFF
d_call: -; cdr3_length: 14; j_call: TRBJ1-2; v_call: TRBV6-5; clone_size: -; cdr3_nt: TGTGCCAGTAGCCAAACCGGGCCCCACTATGGCTACACCTTC; cdr3_aa: CASSQTGPHYGYTF
d_call: TRBD1; cdr3_length: 15; j_call: TRBJ1-3; v_call: TRBV19; clone_size: few; cdr3_nt: TGTGCCAGTAGTGTTACCGGGACAGGAGGAAACACCATATATTTT; cdr3_aa: CASSVTGTGGNTIYF
d_call: TRBD1; cdr3_length: 15; j_call: TRBJ2-7; v_call: TRBV4-3; clone_size: -; cdr3_nt: TGCGCCAGCAGCCAGGAGGACAGGGGTTCCTACGAGCAGTACTTC; cdr3_aa: CASSQEDRGSYEQYF
d_call: -; cdr3_length: 14; j_call: TRBJ1-1; v_call: TRBV14; clone_size: -; cdr3_nt: TGTGCCAGCAGCCAAAATCTCGGGGGCCCTGAAGCTTTCTTT; cdr3_aa: CASSQNLGGPEAFF
d_call: TRBD1; cdr3_length: 12; j_call: TRBJ2-7; v_call: TRBV6-1; clone_size: -; cdr3_nt: TGTGCCAGCCGAGACAGGGTGGACGAGCAGTACTTC; cdr3_aa: CASRDRVDEQYF
d_call: TRBD1; cdr3_length: 13; j_call: TRBJ2-5; v_call: TRBV10-1; clone_size: once; cdr3_nt: TGCGCCAGCAGTGGGGACAGCAAAGAGACCCAGTACTTC; cdr3_aa: CASSGDSKETQYF
d_call: -; cdr3_length: 14; j_call: TRBJ1-2; v_call: TRBV5-1; clone_size: -; cdr3_nt: TGCGCCAGCAGCGCCGGGATGGACGGCTATGGCTACACCTTC; cdr3_aa: CASSAGMDGYGYTF
d_call: TRBD1; cdr3_length: 17; j_call: TRBJ2-2; v_call: TRBV18; clone_size: -; cdr3_nt: TGTGCCAGCTCACCTCGTAGGGGGACAGGGGAGTCCGGGGAGCTGTTTTTT; cdr3_aa: CASSPRRGTGESGELFF
d_call: TRBD1; cdr3_length: 14; j_call: TRBJ1-2; v_call: TRBV6-1; clone_size: -; cdr3_nt: TGTGCCAGCACATTCGGGACAGGGCTAGGTGGCTACACCTTC; cdr3_aa: CASTFGTGLGGYTF
d_call: TRBD1; cdr3_length: 16; j_call: TRBJ1-2; v_call: TRBV28; clone_size: -; cdr3_nt: TGTGCCAGCACCTCAGCAGGGACAGGGTATAGGCTTGGCTACACCTTC; cdr3_aa: CASTSAGTGYRLGYTF
d_call: TRBD2; cdr3_length: 13; j_call: TRBJ2-5; v_call: TRBV11-3; clone_size: -; cdr3_nt: TGTGCCAGCAGCTTCGGCGGGGGGAAGACCCAGTACTTC; cdr3_aa: CASSFGGGKTQYF
d_call: TRBD2; cdr3_length: 15; j_call: TRBJ2-7; v_call: TRBV5-1; clone_size: once; cdr3_nt: TGCGCCAGCAGCTTGGTAGCGGGGGGCGGATACGAGCAGTACTTC; cdr3_aa: CASSLVAGGGYEQYF
d_call: -; cdr3_length: 15; j_call: TRBJ2-7; v_call: TRBV5-1; clone_size: -; cdr3_nt: TGCGCCAGCAGCTTGGGGGGCGGGGATAGCTACGAGCAGTACTTC; cdr3_aa: CASSLGGGDSYEQYF
d_call: -; cdr3_length: 10; j_call: TRBJ1-1; v_call: TRBV30; clone_size: -; cdr3_nt: TGTGCCTGGAGAGGGGAAGGGGCTTTCTTT; cdr3_aa: CAWRGEGAFF
d_call: -; cdr3_length: 11; j_call: TRBJ2-5; v_call: TRBV29-1; clone_size: once; cdr3_nt: TGCAGCGTTGAGGTGGGGGAGACCCAGTACTTC; cdr3_aa: CSVEVGETQYF